The rows below give T cell receptor beta chains drawn from one sample of a study of T cell responses to AZD1222 COVID-19 vaccine. The assay was immunoSEQ multiplex PCR, and TCRdb's table has in-frame clones only and misses some. In the table there are roughly 120,000 clones, 85% to 95% of which are singletons. Sequenced here: peripheral blood, sampled 28 days after the second AZD1222 dose. Receptors originate from an adult who received the AZD1222 COVID-19 vaccine. The conserved cysteine and the conserved F or W are not part of the CDR3 here. The D gene is left open where the match is weak.

v_call	d_call	cdr3_aa
TRBV4-1	-	ASSPQTQTNYGYT
TRBV30	-	AWCEENTEAF
TRBV7-2	-	ASSFGREQY
TRBV6-5	-	ASGLSSYEQY
TRBV18	TRBD1	ASSPPQSGGRETQY
TRBV15	-	ATSRDRSEQY
TRBV28	-	ASTNRVYGYT
TRBV20-1	-	SASSNSYEQY
TRBV6-5	TRBD1	ASKTGQRSYNEQF
TRBV6-2/TRBV6-3	TRBD2	ASSLPLAGGYEQY
TRBV5-1	-	ASSYKVADSSYEQY
TRBV2	TRBD2	ASSWTSGRDNEQF
TRBV5-8	-	ASSRSTGREQY
TRBV20-1	TRBD1	SATGPTEAF
TRBV11-1	TRBD2	ASSISGLKETQY
TRBV19	TRBD1	ASTQGSNNYGYT
TRBV7-2	-	ASSFTVGEYNEQF
TRBV18	TRBD1	ASSPPQGDEKLF
TRBV3-1/TRBV3-2	TRBD2	ASSPQLMVPVAGDEQF
TRBV7-8	TRBD2	ASSRTGGEQF
TRBV11-2	TRBD1	ASSPRGTGYNYGYT
TRBV5-5	-	ASSLRDYEQY
TRBV30	-	AWITEYEQY
TRBV29-1	-	SVESGSGANVLT
TRBV4-1	-	ASSQVGEDTQY
TRBV10-1	-	ASSGRLETPKPDTQY
TRBV7-9	TRBD2	ASSLPTGGGTQY
TRBV6-2/TRBV6-3	-	ASSSSIYSNQPQH
TRBV6-5	-	ASSPFSGSYNEQF
TRBV2	-	ASGGRGAF
TRBV7-3	-	ASSLMGQNTGELF
TRBV29-1	-	SVLGDGSTNEKLF
TRBV19	-	ASSRTGGTYEQY
TRBV2	-	ASCRVGQPQH
TRBV10-2	TRBD1	ASRKGPDKQGVGEQY
TRBV19	-	ASSIRQGRQPQH
TRBV15	-	ATSRGSVGVSYEQY
TRBV7-9	TRBD1	ASSFDHRGLSRVAGELF
TRBV3-1/TRBV3-2	-	ASSQVGDETYEQY
TRBV14	-	ASTIVAVSGYT
TRBV19	-	ASSYQTGTDSEQF
TRBV2	-	ASSENSQSHEQY
TRBV28	TRBD1	ASSNRGYTEAF
TRBV5-4	TRBD2	ASSPQPGLAGREQY
TRBV4-2	-	ASSQPKQGNTEAF
TRBV20-1	-	SATKDTQY
TRBV18	TRBD1	ASSRVVDRGYNSPLH
TRBV27	-	ASSYGTNYGYT